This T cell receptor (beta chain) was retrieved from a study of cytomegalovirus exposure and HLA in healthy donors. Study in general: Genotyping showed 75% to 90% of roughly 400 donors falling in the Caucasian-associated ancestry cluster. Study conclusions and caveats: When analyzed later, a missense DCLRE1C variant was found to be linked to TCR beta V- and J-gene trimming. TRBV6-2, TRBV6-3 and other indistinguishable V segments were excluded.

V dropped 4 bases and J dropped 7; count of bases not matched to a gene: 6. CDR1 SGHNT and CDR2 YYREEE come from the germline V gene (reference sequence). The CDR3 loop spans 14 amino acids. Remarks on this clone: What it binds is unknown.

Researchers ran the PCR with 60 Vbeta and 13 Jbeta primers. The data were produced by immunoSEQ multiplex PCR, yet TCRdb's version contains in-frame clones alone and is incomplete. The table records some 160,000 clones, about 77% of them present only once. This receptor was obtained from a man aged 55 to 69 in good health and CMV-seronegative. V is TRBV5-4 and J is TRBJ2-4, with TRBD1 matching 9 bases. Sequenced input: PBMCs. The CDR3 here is CASSKGQGRNIQYF. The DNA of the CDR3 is TGTGCCAGCAGCAAGGGACAGGGAAGGAACATTCAGTACTTC.